This TCR beta chain was identified in a study of identical twins. The CDR3 contains 14 residues. Germline V gene lookup returns CDR1 SGHRS and CDR2 YFSETQ. Trimming took 6 bases from V and 5 from J, leaving 15 bases between them. TCRdb used MiXCR to reprocess the 5' RACE reads, holding one entry per CDR3 protein. The sample holds more than 600,000 distinct CDR3 sequences, about 20% seen once. This clonotype appeared many times. This same sample was also part of a study on T cells expressing NK-cell markers. That source reports: The sequencing cohort of eight donors included seven HCMV-seropositive individuals and one seronegative individual.

The TCR originated in a woman between 18 and 29 years old in good health. V gene TRBV5-1 combines with J gene TRBJ2-1; D is uncertain. The sample was PBMCs. In DNA, the CDR3 is TGCGCCAGCACTGACGGTTCCGAAAACAATGAGCAGTTCTTC. Amino acid sequence: CASTDGSENNEQFF.